The source of this TCR beta chain is a study of blood T cell repertoires in COVID-19. Trimming left V 1 base short and J 4 bases short, with 7 bases between. CDR1 is SGHAT and CDR2 is FQNNGV in the germline V gene. This CDR3 is 14 amino acids long. TCRdb's copy holds only in-frame clones and misses some; the assay was immunoSEQ multiplex PCR. Of roughly 150,000 clones in the sample, 65% to 85% were seen once. This rearrangement joins TRBV11-2 to TRBJ2-2; D might be TRBD1 (5 bases). Sequenced material: PBMCs or T cells enriched from blood (not recorded which). This sequence originates from a man aged 70 or older who had been exposed to COVID-19. CDR3 protein: CASSLVDSTGELFF. The CDR3 DNA follows: TGTGCCAGCAGCTTAGTAGACAGCACCGGGGAGCTGTTTTTT.